There are many counts of the clone carrying this T cell receptor beta chain. Its specificity is unknown. The entry originates in a study of T cells after yellow fever vaccination. The wider study: Preparation used SMART-Seq v4 Ultra Low Input for the low-cell-number fractions.

This CDR3 spans 15 amino acids. The V gene end was trimmed by 0 bases and the J gene end by 4 bases; junction bases not matched to a gene: 5. Germline V CDR1 and CDR2: DFQATT, SNEGSKA (reference sequence). Broader study findings: Clones that expanded after primary vaccination mostly reappeared after the booster (just under 98% CD4, 80% to 90% CD8). Weaker overall, the secondary response nonetheless peaked faster (day 5 versus 15).

In making TCR cDNA, 5'RACE template switching added a universal primer site and UMIs to it. TCRdb redid the calling of the 5' RACE reads with MiXCR, one entry per CDR3 protein. This table holds approximately 300,000 distinct CDR3 sequences, about 10% found once. The clonotype originates from a man between 18 and 35 years old who received the YFV17D yellow fever vaccine. The starting material was CD4+ T cells sorted from PBMCs, obtained 45 days after the yellow fever booster vaccination. The J gene is TRBJ2-1, the V gene TRBV20-1; 8 bases are a match to TRBD2. The CDR3 DNA is TGCAGTGCTAGAGATCCTCGCGGGGGGTACAATGAGCAGTTCTTC. Translating it yields CSARDPRGGYNEQFF.